This T cell receptor (beta chain) came from a study of shared clonotypes between healthy human individuals. This was a deep-level run. Under the authors' procedure: ImmunoSEQ yielded junction-only sequences lacking quality scores, so filtering differed. Sequencing used immunoSEQ multiplex PCR; TCRdb keeps in-frame clones, though not all of them. V and J calls and clone size are as listed in that table; D and trimming were resolved from the DNA. The sample holds 1.5 million to 2.5 million clones, about 95% seen once. Study results and caveats: In general, naive subsets displayed greater estimated richness than memory subsets did. Rarefaction revealed incomplete sorted-subset sequencing despite large depth.

There are 15 residues in the CDR3. V was shortened by 0 bases and J by 4 bases, with 13 bases between the two germline ends. Germline V CDR1 and CDR2: MNHNY, SVGAGI (reference sequence). The naive CD8 population came from CD45RO-negative cells selected for CCR7, without terminally differentiated effector memory CD45RA+ cells. With regard to this clone: The antigen is undetermined.

The sample was naive CD8+ T cells sorted from blood. J is TRBJ2-7 and V is TRBV6-6; D unclear. This TCR derives from a man aged 18 to 35 in good health. The CDR3 DNA follows: TGTGCCAGCAGTTACTCGTGGGGTGTCGAGTACGAGCAGTACTTC. This sequence encodes CASSYSWGVEYEQYF.